The text below deals with one T cell receptor (beta chain). The data stem from a study of blood T cell repertoires in COVID-19. Assay used: immunoSEQ multiplex PCR; TCRdb lists only in-frame clones, some missing. The top ten clones hold around 10% of a sample with over 250,000 clones, about four fifths of them seen once. This TCR came from a woman aged 50 to 65 who had recovered from COVID-19. Sequenced: peripheral blood.

The CDR3 loop is CASSLRAATGELFF. Written as DNA, the CDR3 is TGTGCCAGCAGCTTGAGGGCGGCCACCGGGGAGCTGTTTTTT. This chain connects TRBV11-1 to TRBJ2-2, with a weak D call TRBD2 (5 bases). The CDR3 extends over 14 amino acids. The germline V and J ends were trimmed by 3 bases and 4 bases, with 9 bases remaining between them. Germline V lookup: CDR1 SGHAT, CDR2 FQDESV (reference sequence).